These 32 T cell receptor beta chains were sequenced from one sample in a study of blood T cell repertoires in COVID-19. This table comes from immunoSEQ multiplex PCR, and its TCRdb copy is limited to in-frame clones, with some not included. The sample lists 50,000 to 65,000 clones, approximately 72% occurring once. The source material was peripheral blood. The receptors here all came from a woman in her 70s with COVID-19, enrolled during active disease.

The chain carries TRBV9 and TRBJ2-1; 13 nucleotides align to TRBD2. CDR3 size: 16 residues. Germline assignment: CDR1 SGDLS and CDR2 YYNGEE. Germline trimming cut 5 bases from V and 8 bases from J; bases unmatched to any gene: 10. The DNA for the CDR3 is TGTGCCAGCAGTTTTATCACTAGCGGGGGGGCCGATGAGCAGTTCTTC. It yields the protein CASSFITSGGADEQFF. The full variable domain, in which reference TRBV9 and TRBJ2-1 provide the parts outside the CDR3, is DSGVTQTPKHLITATGQRVTLRCSPRSGDLSVYWYQQSLDQGLQFLIQYYNGEERAKGNILERFSAQQFPDLHSELNLSSLELGDSALYFCASSFITSGGADEQFFGPGTRLTVL.

This chain joins TRBV4-2 and TRBJ2-2; D not certain. CDR3 length: 15 residues. V was cut by 1 base and J by 5 bases, with 11 bases left in between. Germline values: CDR1 LGHNA, CDR2 YNFKEQ. The chain's CDR3 is CASSQGPARTGELFF. The CDR3 DNA reads TGTGCCAGCAGCCAAGGGCCTGCGAGGACCGGGGAGCTGTTTTTT.

This clone was seen a few times. At the DNA level, this CDR3 is encoded by other sequences in the same sample as well. This chain joins TRBV6-2 or TRBV6-3 and TRBJ2-7; D may be TRBD1 (5 bases). V lost 3 bases and J 0 bases, leaving 9 bases between the germline ends. Germline values: CDR1 MNHEY, CDR2 SVGEGT. The CDR3 has 14 amino acids. CDR3: CASSYDRGSYEQYF. The CDR3 coding sequence is TGTGCCAGCAGTTATGACAGAGGCTCCTACGAGCAGTACTTC.

This chain uses TRBV5-1 with TRBJ2-1; D unresolved. There are 13 residues in the CDR3. The V and J ends lost 2 bases and 5 bases respectively, with 8 bases between them. CDR1 and CDR2 (germline): SGHRS, YFSETQ. CDR3 sequence: CASSFRVDNEQFF. The CDR3, as DNA: TGCGCCAGCAGCTTTCGAGTAGACAATGAGCAGTTCTTC. Together with reference TRBV5-1 and TRBJ2-1, the CDR3 gives the full variable domain: KAGVTQTPRYLIKTRGQQVTLSCSPISGHRSVSWYQQTPGQGLQFLFEYFSETQRNKGNFPGRFSGRQFSNSRSEMNVSTLELGDSALYLCASSFRVDNEQFFGPGTRLTVL.

V is TRBV18 and J is TRBJ2-3; D unclear. V lost 0 bases and J 0 bases, leaving 7 bases between the germline ends. CDR1 KGHSH and CDR2 LQKENI come from the germline V gene. The length of the CDR3 is 15 residues. CDR3 bases: TGTGCCAGCTCACCACCGAGCAGGAGCACAGATACGCAGTATTTT. This codes for CASSPPSRSTDTQYF. The entire variable domain, with the rest obtained from reference TRBV18 and TRBJ2-3, is as follows: NAGVMQNPRHLVRRRGQEARLRCSPMKGHSHVYWYRQLPEEGLKFMVYLQKENIIDESGMPKERFSAEFPKEGPSILRIQQVVRGDSAAYFCASSPPSRSTDTQYFGPGTRLTVL.

Only a few counts were recorded for this clone. The chain uses TRBV10-3 and TRBJ2-7; 9 nucleotides match TRBD1. The CDR3 is made up of 15 amino acids. V lost 3 bases and J lost 6; bases outside the gene matches: 9. CDR1 is ENHRY and CDR2 is SYGVKD in the germline V gene. The CDR3 bases are TGTGCCATCAGTGATCCGGGACAGGGACCTGTCGAGCAGTACTTC. Protein: CAISDPGQGPVEQYF.

The chain carries TRBV19 and TRBJ1-1; no reliable D call. Germline V lookup: CDR1 LNHDA, CDR2 SQIVND (reference sequence). Trimming shortened V by 4 bases and J by 1 base, and 7 bases separated the two germline ends. The CDR3 length is 13 residues. For the CDR3, the DNA is TGTGCCAGTAGTACTCAGAAGAACACTGAAGCTTTCTTT. Protein product: CASSTQKNTEAFF.

J is TRBJ1-5 and V is TRBV2, with unresolved D. CDR1 and CDR2 from the germline V gene are SNHLY and FYNNEI. V was clipped by 8 bases and J by 0 bases, with 11 bases between them. The CDR3 totals 14 residues. CDR3 in amino acids: CASRGAYSNQPQHF. Written as DNA, the CDR3 is TGTGCCAGCCGGGGAGCCTATAGCAATCAGCCCCAGCATTTT.

The sample holds one count of this clone. This rearrangement joins TRBV3-1 (or the pseudogene TRBV3-2) to TRBJ1-4; TRBD1 aligns across 7 bases. From germline, CDR1 is LGHDT and CDR2 YNNKEL (reference sequence). The CDR3 covers 16 residues. Trimming took 3 bases from V and 6 from J; bases not matched to a gene: 10. CDR3 in DNA: TGTGCCAGCAGCCATGCAGCAGGGGGGCCGGATGAAAAACTGTTTTTT. Its protein product is CASSHAAGGPDEKLFF.

V and J are TRBV4-3 and TRBJ1-5; 8 bases match TRBD1. The CDR3 consists of 15 residues. Germline V CDR1 and CDR2: LGHNA, YSLEER. Unmatched junction bases numbered 7, after V lost 2 bases and J lost 7 bases. The CDR3 is CASSQSTGANQPQHF. The CDR3 region has the DNA TGCGCCAGCAGCCAATCGACAGGGGCGAACCAGCCCCAGCATTTT.

V usage is TRBV6-5 and J usage is TRBJ2-3; 7 positions agree with TRBD2. V trimming: 7 bases; J trimming: 6 bases; junction bases outside the gene matches: 7. The CDR3 spans 13 residues. In germline, CDR1 is MNHEY, CDR2 SVGAGI. The CDR3 reads CASMGGGRDTQYF. The CDR3 DNA reads as TGTGCCAGCATGGGGGGGGGTAGGGATACGCAGTATTTT.

The chain combines TRBV10-3 with TRBJ1-2; D possibly corresponds to TRBD1 (5 bases). The V gene's germline CDR1 is ENHRY and CDR2 SYGVKD. CDR3 length: 15 amino acids. V gave up 6 bases and J gave up 2 bases, with 16 bases separating them. CDR3 coding DNA: TGTGCCATCAGGTTTGGGGGGATCAGAAACTATGGCTACACCTTC. Translation: CAIRFGGIRNYGYTF.

The rearrangement links TRBV14 to TRBJ1-2, with D maybe TRBD1 (6 bases). The CDR3 length is 14 residues. Trimming took off 0 bases at V and 7 bases at J, with 12 bases between the two ends. Germline V gives CDR1 SGHDN, CDR2 FVKESK. CDR3 loop: CASSQEQGGVGYTF. Here the CDR3 DNA reads TGTGCCAGCAGCCAAGAGCAAGGGGGAGTTGGCTACACCTTC.

The V and J genes are TRBV19 and TRBJ2-2, with 7 bases aligning to TRBD1. Per germline, CDR1 LNHDA and CDR2 SQIVND (reference sequence). This CDR3 is built from 14 residues. The trim removed 3 bases at V and 7 bases at J, leaving 5 bases unmatched. This chain's CDR3 is CASSITAGGGELFF. CDR3 DNA sequence: TGTGCCAGTAGTATTACAGCAGGGGGCGGGGAGCTGTTTTTT.

With respect to this clone: Additional DNA sequences in this sample encode the identical CDR3. The V and J genes are TRBV6-1 and TRBJ2-7, with a possible D match to TRBD1 (5 bases). The CDR3 is 12 residues long. The germline V gene has CDR1 MNHNS and CDR2 SASEGT. V lost 2 bases, J lost 6 bases, and 8 bases lay in between. CDR3 in DNA: TGTGCCAGCAGTGAAAGGGGTTCCGAGCAGTACGTC. This gives the protein CASSERGSEQYV.

The rearrangement links TRBV27 to TRBJ2-7; 9 bases are shared with TRBD1. The CDR3 runs to 16 residues. The V segment lost 0 bases and the J segment 3 bases; nucleotides outside the gene matches: 6. Germline CDR1 reads MNHEY; CDR2 reads SMNVEV (reference sequence). CDR3 region: CASSLSWDRAIYEQYF. Here the CDR3 DNA reads TGTGCCAGCAGTTTATCGTGGGACAGGGCCATCTACGAGCAGTACTTC.

The V gene is TRBV6-2 or TRBV6-3, the J gene TRBJ1-4, with D possibly TRBD1 on 5 matching bases. Germline V gene data show CDR1 as MNHEY and CDR2 as SVGEGT. This CDR3 spans 16 amino acids. Trimming removed 0 bases from V and 2 bases from J, with 10 bases in between. The CDR3 nucleotides are TGTGCCAGCAGTTACTCTCCGCGGGGGACTAATGAAAAACTGTTTTTT. Protein: CASSYSPRGTNEKLFF.

The genes are TRBV6-2 or TRBV6-3 and TRBJ1-4, with 7 bases lining up with TRBD1. V was clipped by 5 bases and J by 4 bases; unmatched bases: 7. This CDR3 spans 15 amino acids. Germline loops: CDR1 MNHEY, CDR2 SVGEGT. CDR3 sequence: CASSDMTGSNEKLFF. Written as DNA, the CDR3 is TGTGCCAGCAGTGACATGACAGGGAGTAATGAAAAACTGTTTTTT.

This clone was observed a single time. J is TRBJ1-1 and V is TRBV9; D call uncertain. Germline loops: CDR1 SGDLS, CDR2 YYNGEE. This CDR3 comprises 14 residues. Trimming pared 0 bases from V and 2 bases from J, leaving 8 bases between. The CDR3 sequence is CASSVAATNTEAFF. As DNA, the CDR3 is TGTGCCAGCAGCGTAGCCGCGACAAACACTGAAGCTTTCTTT.

The chain has TRBV6-1 and TRBJ2-1; 11 bases map to TRBD2. Germline V lookup: CDR1 MNHNS, CDR2 SASEGT. This CDR3 is 15 amino acids long. V lost 2 bases to trimming and J lost 8 bases; unmatched junction nucleotides: 5. CDR3 in amino acids: CASSEKTSGSYEQFF. The CDR3 DNA reads as TGTGCCAGCAGTGAAAAAACTAGCGGGAGCTATGAGCAGTTCTTC.

The V gene is TRBV18, the J gene TRBJ2-3, with TRBD1 identical over 11 bases. The J segment lost 3 bases and the V segment lost 5 bases, leaving 10 bases of the junction unmatched. Germline V gene lookup returns CDR1 KGHSH and CDR2 LQKENI. The CDR3 is 17 residues long. The CDR3 DNA sequence: TGTGCCAGCTCATATCCGGGACAGGGGGTCGGGACAGATACGCAGTATTTT. Translating it yields CASSYPGQGVGTDTQYF.

This rearrangement joins TRBV15 to TRBJ2-1, with a possible D match to TRBD2 (5 bases). CDR3 length: 12 amino acids. Germline V gene data show CDR1 as LNHNV and CDR2 as YYDKDF (reference sequence). V lost 5 bases and J 10 bases, leaving 12 bases between the germline ends. The CDR3 nucleotides are TGTGCCACCAGCGGGGTCTCGGGGGAGCAGTTCTTC. Its translation: CATSGVSGEQFF. The whole variable domain, remainder taken from reference TRBV15 and TRBJ2-1, is DAMVIQNPRYQVTQFGKPVTLSCSQTLNHNVMYWYQQKSSQAPKLLFHYYDKDFNNEADTPDNFQSRRPNTSFCFLDIRSPGLGDTAMYLCATSGVSGEQFFGPGTRLTVL.

This clone occurred a few times. This chain uses TRBV5-1 with TRBJ2-6; D is perhaps TRBD1 (5 bases). V was cut by 1 base and J by 0 bases, with 14 bases left in between. Germline V gene lookup returns CDR1 SGHRS and CDR2 YFSETQ. The CDR3 spans 18 residues. CDR3 bases: TGCGCCAGCAGCTTGAGGGCAGGGCCCAGCTCTGGGGCCAACGTCCTGACTTTC. It yields the protein CASSLRAGPSSGANVLTF.

The count of this clone is one. This chain connects TRBV5-4 to TRBJ1-6; the match to TRBD1 covers 9 bases. Losses at the gene ends were 0 bases for V and 9 bases for J; bases not matched to a gene: 7. The germline V gene encodes CDR1 SGHNT and CDR2 YYREEE (reference sequence). CDR3 length: 16 amino acids. CDR3 DNA sequence: TGTGCCAGCAGCTTGGGAGGGGACAGGGTCGGTTCACCCCTCCACTTT. The encoded protein is CASSLGGDRVGSPLHF.

The chain couples TRBV7-9 to TRBJ2-3, with D maybe TRBD2 (5 bases). CDR1 SEHNR and CDR2 FQNEAQ come from the germline V gene (reference sequence). There are 14 residues in the CDR3. V gave up 1 base and J gave up 6 bases, with 11 bases separating them. The CDR3, as DNA: TGTGCCAGCAGCTTAGGGTCAACGGGGGATACGCAGTATTTT. It codes for CASSLGSTGDTQYF.

CDR3 in amino acids: CASSPTTGMKNAPLHF. CDR3 bases: TGTGCCAGTAGTCCAACGACAGGGATGAAAAATGCACCCCTCCACTTT. The V gene is TRBV19, the J gene TRBJ1-6; 7 bases agree with TRBD1. Trimming at V came to 5 bases and at J to 11 bases, leaving 15 bases not matched to a gene. The CDR3 sequence is 16 residues long. CDR1 and CDR2 (germline): LNHDA, SQIVND (reference sequence).

The CDR3 sequence is CAISTNTEAFF. The CDR3 DNA follows: TGTGCCATCAGCACTAACACTGAAGCTTTCTTT. The chain recombines TRBV10-3 with TRBJ1-1; no clear D. The CDR3 has 11 residues. CDR1 is ENHRY, CDR2 SYGVKD, per germline. V was clipped by 6 bases and J by 2 bases, with 4 bases between them.

A few counts support this clone. V gene TRBV24-1 combines with J gene TRBJ2-7; a weak D match, TRBD1 (6 bases). The length of the CDR3 is 16 residues. The germline V and J ends were trimmed by 0 bases and 3 bases, with 14 bases remaining between them. CDR1 and CDR2 from the germline V gene are KGHDR and SFDVKD. The CDR3 nucleotides are TGTGCCACCAGTGATTTGAGGGGGTATGAATTCTACGAGCAGTACGTC. This gives the protein CATSDLRGYEFYEQYV.

The gene calls are TRBV7-9 and TRBJ2-3; TRBD2 matches 11 bases. There are 15 residues in the CDR3. Germline-derived CDR1 and CDR2 are SEHNR and FQNEAQ (reference sequence). V trimming: 3 bases; J trimming: 4 bases; junction bases outside the gene matches: 3. CDR3 sequence: CASSFGLAGADTQYF. The CDR3 DNA is TGTGCCAGCAGCTTCGGACTAGCGGGCGCAGATACGCAGTATTTT.

The gene calls are TRBV4-1 and TRBJ2-7; 10 bases fit TRBD2. V lost 1 base to trimming and J lost 10 bases; unmatched junction nucleotides: 13. CDR1 MGHRA and CDR2 YSYEKL come from the germline V gene. The CDR3 has 16 residues. The CDR3 region is CASSQGGSGGRLEQYF. CDR3 DNA sequence: TGCGCCAGCAGCCAAGGGGGTAGCGGGGGGAGATTGGAACAGTACTTC.

As for this clone: The identical CDR3 is also encoded by other nucleotide sequences in the sample. This chain links TRBV5-8 with TRBJ2-5, with 10 bases that match TRBD2. J lost 2 bases, V lost 2 bases, and 6 bases had no gene match. The CDR3 has 16 amino acids. Per germline, CDR1 SGHTS and CDR2 YDEGEE. This CDR3 is CASSLGLAGDQETQYF. CDR3 in DNA: TGTGCCAGCAGCTTAGGGCTAGCGGGGGATCAAGAGACCCAGTACTTC. Filled out from reference TRBV5-8 and TRBJ2-5, the complete variable domain reads EAGVTQSPTHLIKTRGQQATLRCSPISGHTSVYWYQQALGLGLQFLLWYDEGEERNRGNFPPRFSGRQFPNYSSELNVNALELEDSALYLCASSLGLAGDQETQYFGPGTRLLVL.

The V gene is TRBV9, the J gene TRBJ1-2; 9 positions match TRBD1. The CDR3 runs to 15 residues. Germline V gives CDR1 SGDLS, CDR2 YYNGEE. Trimming cost V 3 bases and J 3 bases; bases outside gene matches: 6. CDR3 nucleotides: TGTGCCAGCAGCGAGGGGACAGGGTGGGACTATGGCTACACCTTC. It yields the protein CASSEGTGWDYGYTF.